Included here is one T cell receptor beta chain sequence, with context. What it binds is unknown. The data originate from a study of human T cells and chemical hapten exposure. About the research overall: Sensitization used 2% DPC on approximately 2 cm by approximately 2 cm upper inner arm skin.

Germline V gives CDR1 SGHTA, CDR2 FQGNSA. The CDR3 runs to 12 residues. Trimming took off 8 bases at V and 5 bases at J, with 13 bases between the two ends. The library labeled individual cDNA molecules by adding unique molecular identifiers to them. TCRdb re-called the RACE reads through MiXCR, storing one row per CDR3 protein. The data hold about 120,000 distinct CDR3 sequences, with approximately 11% observed a single time. Indicated time point: patch test 3, about 24 weeks after DPC sensitization. The treatment: therapeutic diphenylcyclopropenone sensitization with weekly scalp DPC. Someone pulled total RNA out of unfractionated whole blood. Points from the study as a whole: Patch test score was positively correlated with the counts of TCRs that had expanded at PT1.

This TCR was sampled from a woman aged 50 to 65 with alopecia areata. Some clones in this sample may be carry-over from other donors' samples. The rearrangement uses TRBV7-2 and TRBJ2-7; D may be TRBD1 (6 bases). The source was whole blood, collected in connection with sensitization to the hapten diphenylcyclopropenone (DPC). The CDR3 region has the DNA TGTGCCAGCGTCAGGGGATTCCACGAGCAGTACTTC. Its translation: CASVRGFHEQYF.